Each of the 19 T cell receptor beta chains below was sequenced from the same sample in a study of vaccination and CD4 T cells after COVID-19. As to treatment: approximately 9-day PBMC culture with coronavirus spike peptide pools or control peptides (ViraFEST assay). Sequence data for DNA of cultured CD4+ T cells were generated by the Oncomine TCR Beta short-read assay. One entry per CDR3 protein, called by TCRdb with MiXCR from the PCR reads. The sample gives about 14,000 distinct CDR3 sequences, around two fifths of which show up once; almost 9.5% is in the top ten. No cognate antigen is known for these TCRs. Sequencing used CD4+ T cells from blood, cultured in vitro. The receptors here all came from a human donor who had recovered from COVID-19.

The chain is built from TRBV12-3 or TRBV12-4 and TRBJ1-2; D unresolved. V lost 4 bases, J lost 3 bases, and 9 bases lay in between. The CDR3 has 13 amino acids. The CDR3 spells CASSSQTHYGYTF. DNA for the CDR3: TGTGCCAGCAGTTCTCAGACACACTATGGCTACACCTTC.

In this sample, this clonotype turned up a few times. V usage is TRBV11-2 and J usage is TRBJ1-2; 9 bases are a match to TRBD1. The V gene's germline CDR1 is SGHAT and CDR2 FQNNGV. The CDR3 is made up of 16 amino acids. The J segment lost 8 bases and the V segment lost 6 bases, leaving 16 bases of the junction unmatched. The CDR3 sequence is CASRKEGTGFEKGYTF. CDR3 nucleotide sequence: TGTGCCAGCAGGAAAGAAGGGACAGGGTTCGAGAAGGGCTACACCTTC.

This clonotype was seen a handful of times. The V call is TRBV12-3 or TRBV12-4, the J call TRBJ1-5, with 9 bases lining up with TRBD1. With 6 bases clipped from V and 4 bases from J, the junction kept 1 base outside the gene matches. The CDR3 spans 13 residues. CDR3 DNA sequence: TGTGCCAGCAGAGGACAGGGGAATCAGCCCCAGCATTTT. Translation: CASRGQGNQPQHF.

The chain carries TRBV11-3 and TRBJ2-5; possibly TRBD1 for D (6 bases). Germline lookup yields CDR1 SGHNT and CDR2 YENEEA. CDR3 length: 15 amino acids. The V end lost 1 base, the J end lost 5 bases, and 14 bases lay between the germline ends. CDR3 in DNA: TGTGCCAGCAGCTTAGCCTACCGGGACACTGAGACCCAGTACTTC. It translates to CASSLAYRDTETQYF.

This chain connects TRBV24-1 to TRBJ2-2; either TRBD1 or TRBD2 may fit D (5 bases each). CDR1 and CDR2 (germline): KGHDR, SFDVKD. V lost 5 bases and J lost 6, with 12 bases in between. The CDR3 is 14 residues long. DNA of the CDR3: TGTGCCACCAGTGCCTCAGGGAGATCCGGGGAGCTGTTTTTT. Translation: CATSASGRSGELFF.

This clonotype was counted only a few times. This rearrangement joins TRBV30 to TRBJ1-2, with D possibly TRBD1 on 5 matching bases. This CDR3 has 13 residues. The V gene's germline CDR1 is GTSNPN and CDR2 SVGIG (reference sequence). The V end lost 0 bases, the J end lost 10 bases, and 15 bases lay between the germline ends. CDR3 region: CAWSVRAGLHYTF. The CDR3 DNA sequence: TGTGCCTGGAGTGTACGGGCAGGGCTGCACTACACCTTC.

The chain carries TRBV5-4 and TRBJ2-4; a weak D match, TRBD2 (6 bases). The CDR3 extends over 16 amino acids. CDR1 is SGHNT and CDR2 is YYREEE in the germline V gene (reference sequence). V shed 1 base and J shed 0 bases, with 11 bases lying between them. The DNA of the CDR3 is TGTGCCAGCAGCTTGCCAGGGACTGTAGCCAAAAACATTCAGTACTTC. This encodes CASSLPGTVAKNIQYF. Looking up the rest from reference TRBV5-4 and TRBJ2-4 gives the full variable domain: ETGVTQSPTHLIKTRGQQVTLRCSSQSGHNTVSWYQQALGQGPQFIFQYYREEENGRGNFPPRFSGLQFPNYSSELNVNALELDDSALYLCASSLPGTVAKNIQYFGAGTRLSVL.

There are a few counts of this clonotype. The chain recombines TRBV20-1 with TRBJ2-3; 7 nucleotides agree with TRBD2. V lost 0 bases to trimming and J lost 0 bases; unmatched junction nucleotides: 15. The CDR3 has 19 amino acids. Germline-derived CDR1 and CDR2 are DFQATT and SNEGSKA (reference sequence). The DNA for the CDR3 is TGCAGTGCTAGAGACTTATTGGCTAGCGGAGGTGGTAGCACAGATACGCAGTATTTT. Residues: CSARDLLASGGGSTDTQYF.

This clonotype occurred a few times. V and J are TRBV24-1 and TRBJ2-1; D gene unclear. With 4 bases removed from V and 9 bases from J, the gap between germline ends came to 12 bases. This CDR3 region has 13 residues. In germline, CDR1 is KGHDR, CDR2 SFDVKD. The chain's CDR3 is CATSEGSSGEQFF. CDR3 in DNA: TGTGCCACCAGTGAGGGGTCCTCTGGTGAGCAGTTCTTC.

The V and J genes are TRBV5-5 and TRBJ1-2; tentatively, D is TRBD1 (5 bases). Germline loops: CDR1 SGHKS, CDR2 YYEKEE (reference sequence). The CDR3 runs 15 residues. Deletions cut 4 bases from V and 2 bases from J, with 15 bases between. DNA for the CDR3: TGTGCCAGCAGCGACGGGGGGTCAGGGAACTATGGCTACACCTTC. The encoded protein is CASSDGGSGNYGYTF.

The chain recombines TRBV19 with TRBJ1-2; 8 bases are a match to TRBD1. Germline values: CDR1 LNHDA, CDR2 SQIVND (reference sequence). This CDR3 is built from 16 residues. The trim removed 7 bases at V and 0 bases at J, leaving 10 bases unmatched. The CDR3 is CASTYTGGLTNYGYTF. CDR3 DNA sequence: TGTGCCAGTACCTACACAGGGGGTTTAACTAACTATGGCTACACCTTC.

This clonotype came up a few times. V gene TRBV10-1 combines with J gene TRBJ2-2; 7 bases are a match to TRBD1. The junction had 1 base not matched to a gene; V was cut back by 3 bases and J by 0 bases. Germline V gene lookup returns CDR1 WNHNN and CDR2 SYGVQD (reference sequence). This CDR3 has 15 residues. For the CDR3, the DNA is TGCGCCAGCAGTGAAGGGGGCGCGAACACCGGGGAGCTGTTTTTT. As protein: CASSEGGANTGELFF.

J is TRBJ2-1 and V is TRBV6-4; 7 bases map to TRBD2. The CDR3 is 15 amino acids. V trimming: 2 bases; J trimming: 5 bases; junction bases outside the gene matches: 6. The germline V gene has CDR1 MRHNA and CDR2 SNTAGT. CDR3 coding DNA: TGTGCCAGCAGTGACGAGGCGGGAGCCGACAATGAGCAGTTCTTC. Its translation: CASSDEAGADNEQFF.

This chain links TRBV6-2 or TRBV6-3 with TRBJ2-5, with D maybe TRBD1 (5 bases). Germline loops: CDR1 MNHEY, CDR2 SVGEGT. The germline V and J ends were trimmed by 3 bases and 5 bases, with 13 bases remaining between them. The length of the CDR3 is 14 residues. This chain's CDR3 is CASSYLRVRETQYF. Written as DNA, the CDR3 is TGTGCCAGCAGTTATCTCAGGGTTAGGGAGACCCAGTACTTC.

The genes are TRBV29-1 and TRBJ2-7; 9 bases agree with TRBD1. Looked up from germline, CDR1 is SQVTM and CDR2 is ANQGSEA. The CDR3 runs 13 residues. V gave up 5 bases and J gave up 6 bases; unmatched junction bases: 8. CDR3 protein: CSVRRGTGREQYF. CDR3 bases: TGCAGCGTTAGACGGGGGACAGGGCGCGAGCAGTACTTC.

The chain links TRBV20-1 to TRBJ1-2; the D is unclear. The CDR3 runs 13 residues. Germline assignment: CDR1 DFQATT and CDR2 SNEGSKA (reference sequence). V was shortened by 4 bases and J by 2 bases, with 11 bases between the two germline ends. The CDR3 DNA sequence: TGCAGTGCTACTCGGTCAAAAAACTATGGCTACACCTTC. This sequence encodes CSATRSKNYGYTF.

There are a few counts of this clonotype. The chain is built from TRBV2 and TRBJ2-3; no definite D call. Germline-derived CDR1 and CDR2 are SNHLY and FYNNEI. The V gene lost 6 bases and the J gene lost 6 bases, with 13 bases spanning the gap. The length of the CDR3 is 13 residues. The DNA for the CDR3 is TGTGCCAGCAGCGCCCGGACGGCGGATACGCAGTATTTT. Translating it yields CASSARTADTQYF.

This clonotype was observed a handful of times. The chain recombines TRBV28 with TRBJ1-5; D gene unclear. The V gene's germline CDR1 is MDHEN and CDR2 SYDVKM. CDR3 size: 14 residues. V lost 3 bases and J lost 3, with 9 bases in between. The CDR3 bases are TGTGCCAGCAGTTTCGGTGGGCTCAATCAGCCCCAGCATTTT. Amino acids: CASSFGGLNQPQHF.

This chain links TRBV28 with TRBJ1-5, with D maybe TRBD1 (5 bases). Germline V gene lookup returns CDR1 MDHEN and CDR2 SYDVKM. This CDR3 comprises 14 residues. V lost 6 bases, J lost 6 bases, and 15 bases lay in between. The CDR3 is CASRLGGEGQPQHF. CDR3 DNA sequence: TGTGCCAGCAGGCTCGGGGGGGAAGGTCAGCCCCAGCATTTT.